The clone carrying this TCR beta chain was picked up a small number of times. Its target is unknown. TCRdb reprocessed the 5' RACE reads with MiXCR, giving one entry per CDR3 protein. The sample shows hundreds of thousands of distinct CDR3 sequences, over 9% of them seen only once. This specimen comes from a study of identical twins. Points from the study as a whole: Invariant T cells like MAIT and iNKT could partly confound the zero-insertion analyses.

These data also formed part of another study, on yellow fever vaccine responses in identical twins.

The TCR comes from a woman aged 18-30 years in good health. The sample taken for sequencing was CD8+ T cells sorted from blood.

CDR3 sequence (DNA): TGTGCCAGCACCCTATCGGGGGCAGCCAAAAACATTCAGTACTTC. Amino acids: CASTLSGAAKNIQYF. The rearrangement uses TRBV28 and TRBJ2-4; D might be TRBD1 or TRBD2, each matching 6 bases. Trimming shortened V by 7 bases and J by 0 bases, and 13 bases separated the two germline ends. The CDR3 covers 15 residues. CDR1 and CDR2 from the germline V gene are MDHEN and SYDVKM.